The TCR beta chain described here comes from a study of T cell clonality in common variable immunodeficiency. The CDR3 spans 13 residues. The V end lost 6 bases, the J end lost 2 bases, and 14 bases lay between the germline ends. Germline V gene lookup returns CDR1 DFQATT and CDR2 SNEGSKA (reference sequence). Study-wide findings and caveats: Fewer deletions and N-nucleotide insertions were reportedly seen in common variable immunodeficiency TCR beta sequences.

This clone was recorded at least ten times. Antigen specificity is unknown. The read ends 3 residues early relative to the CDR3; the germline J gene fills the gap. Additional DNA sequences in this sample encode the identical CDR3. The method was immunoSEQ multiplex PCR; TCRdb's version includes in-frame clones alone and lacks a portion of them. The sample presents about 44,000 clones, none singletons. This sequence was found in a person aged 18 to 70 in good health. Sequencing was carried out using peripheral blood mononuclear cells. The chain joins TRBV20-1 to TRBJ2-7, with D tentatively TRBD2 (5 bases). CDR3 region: CSARGDRAYEQYF. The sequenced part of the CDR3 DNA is TGCAGTGCCCGGGGTGACCGGGCCTACGAG.